The clone carrying this T cell receptor beta chain has ten or more counts. 2 million PBMCs stored at -80 C were the source of the unsorted libraries. Synthesis of cDNA was accomplished via 5'RACE employing 10-nucleotide random UMIs. TCRdb re-analysed the 5' RACE reads in MiXCR, keeping a single row per CDR3 protein. The table has approximately 24,000 distinct CDR3 sequences, about an eighth seen once; the top ten hold 16%. V was shortened by 1 base and J by 2 bases, with 8 bases between the two germline ends. This CDR3 has 14 amino acids. Germline-derived CDR1 and CDR2 are SGHTA and FQGNSA. This sample stems from a study of neurological immune-mediated disorders.

The specimen sequenced was PBMCs. The V gene is TRBV7-2, the J gene TRBJ2-5; weak D call: TRBD2 (6 bases). This TCR was recovered from a woman aged 40 to 50 with HTLV-1-associated myelopathy (HAM/TSP). CDR3 DNA: TGTGCCAGCAGCTTAGTAGCGGCTCAAGAGACCCAGTACTTC. It codes for CASSLVAAQETQYF.